This T cell receptor (beta chain) was identified in a study of shared clonotypes between healthy human individuals. Within Nashville, Tennessee resided all donors, each a Caucasian adult. Clones were sequenced by immunoSEQ multiplex PCR, and TCRdb holds only the in-frame ones, with some missing. The sample records about 690,000 clones, 90% being singletons. The CDR3 is made up of 15 amino acids. The germline CDR1 and CDR2 sequences are MGHRA and YSYEKL. Trimming removed 0 bases at V and 7 bases at J, with 13 bases between. V gene TRBV4-1 combines with J gene TRBJ1-5, with no clear D. Sequencing was done on a sample of memory CD8+ T cells from PBMCs. The subset here: CD45RO+ cells pooled with CCR7-negative TemRA cells. The clonotype comes from a young man in good health. Some clones in this sample may be carry-over from other donors' samples. In DNA, the CDR3 is TGCGCCAGCAGCCAAGATTCCGGGCCGCGGCAGCCCCAGCATTTT. This codes for CASSQDSGPRQPQHF.